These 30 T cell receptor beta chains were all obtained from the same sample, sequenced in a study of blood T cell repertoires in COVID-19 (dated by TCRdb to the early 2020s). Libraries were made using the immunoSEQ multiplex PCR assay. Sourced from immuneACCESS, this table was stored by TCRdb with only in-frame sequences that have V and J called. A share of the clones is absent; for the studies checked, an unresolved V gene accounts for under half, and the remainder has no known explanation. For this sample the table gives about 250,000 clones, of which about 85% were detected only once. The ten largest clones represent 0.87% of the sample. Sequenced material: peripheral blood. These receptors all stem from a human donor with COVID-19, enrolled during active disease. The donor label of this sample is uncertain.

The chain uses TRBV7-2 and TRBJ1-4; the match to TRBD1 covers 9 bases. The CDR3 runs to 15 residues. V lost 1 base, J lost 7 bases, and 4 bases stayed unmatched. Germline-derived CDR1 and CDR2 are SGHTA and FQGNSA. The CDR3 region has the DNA TGTGCCAGCAGCTTAGAGGGACAGGGTAGTGAAAAACTGTTTTTT. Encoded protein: CASSLEGQGSEKLFF. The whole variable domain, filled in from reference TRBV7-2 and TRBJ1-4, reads GAGVSQSPSNKVTEKGKDVELRCDPISGHTALYWYRQSLGQGLEFLIYFQGNSAPDKSGLPSDRFSAERTGGSVSTLTIQRTQQEDSAVYLCASSLEGQGSEKLFFGSGTQLSVL.

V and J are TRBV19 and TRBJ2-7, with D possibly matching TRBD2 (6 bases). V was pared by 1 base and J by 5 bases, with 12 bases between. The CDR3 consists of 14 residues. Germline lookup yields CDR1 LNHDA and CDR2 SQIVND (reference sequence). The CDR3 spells CASSIAGVVNEQYF. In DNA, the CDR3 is TGTGCCAGTAGTATAGCGGGAGTCGTCAACGAGCAGTACTTC.

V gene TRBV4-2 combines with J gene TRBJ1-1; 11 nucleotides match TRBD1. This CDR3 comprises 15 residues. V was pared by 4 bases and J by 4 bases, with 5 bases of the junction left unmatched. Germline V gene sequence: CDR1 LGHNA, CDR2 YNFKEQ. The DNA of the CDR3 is TGTGCCAGCAGCCGTGGTGGGACAGGGGGCACTGAAGCTTTCTTT. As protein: CASSRGGTGGTEAFF.

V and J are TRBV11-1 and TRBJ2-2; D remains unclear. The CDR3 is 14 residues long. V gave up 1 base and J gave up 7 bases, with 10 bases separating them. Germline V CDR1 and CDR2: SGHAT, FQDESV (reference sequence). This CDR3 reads CASSLGPRSGELFF. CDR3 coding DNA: TGTGCCAGCAGCTTAGGGCCCCGGAGCGGGGAGCTGTTTTTT.

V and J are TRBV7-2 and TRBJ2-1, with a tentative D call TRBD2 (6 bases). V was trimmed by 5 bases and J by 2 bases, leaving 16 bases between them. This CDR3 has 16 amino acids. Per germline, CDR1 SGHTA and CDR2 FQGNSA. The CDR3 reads CASSPALGGTYNEQFF. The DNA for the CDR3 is TGTGCCAGCAGCCCCGCGTTAGGAGGGACCTACAATGAGCAGTTCTTC.

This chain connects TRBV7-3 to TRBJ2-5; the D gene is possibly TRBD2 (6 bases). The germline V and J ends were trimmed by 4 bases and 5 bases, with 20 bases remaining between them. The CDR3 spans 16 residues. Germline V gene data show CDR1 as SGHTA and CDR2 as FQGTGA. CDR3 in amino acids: CASSSTYGSTMETQYF. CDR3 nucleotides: TGTGCCAGCAGCTCGACATACGGGAGCACTATGGAGACCCAGTACTTC.

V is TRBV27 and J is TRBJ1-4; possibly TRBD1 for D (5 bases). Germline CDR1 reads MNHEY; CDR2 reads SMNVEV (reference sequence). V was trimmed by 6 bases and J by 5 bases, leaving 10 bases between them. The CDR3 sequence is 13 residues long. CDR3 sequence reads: CASRKGLNEKLFF. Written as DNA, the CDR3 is TGTGCCAGCAGGAAGGGGCTGAATGAAAAACTGTTTTTT.

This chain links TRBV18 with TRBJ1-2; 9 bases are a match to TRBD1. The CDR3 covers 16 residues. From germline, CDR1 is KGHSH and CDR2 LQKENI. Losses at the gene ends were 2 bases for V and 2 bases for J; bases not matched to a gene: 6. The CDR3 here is CASSPGTGLGNYGYTF. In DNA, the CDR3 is TGTGCCAGCTCACCAGGGACAGGGCTTGGAAACTATGGCTACACCTTC.

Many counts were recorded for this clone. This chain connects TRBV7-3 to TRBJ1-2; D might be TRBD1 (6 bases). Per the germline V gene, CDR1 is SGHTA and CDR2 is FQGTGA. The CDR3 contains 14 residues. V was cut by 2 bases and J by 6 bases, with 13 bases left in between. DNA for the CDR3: TGTGCCAGCAGCTTAGGGCCAGGGGCCCATGGCTACACCTTC. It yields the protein CASSLGPGAHGYTF.

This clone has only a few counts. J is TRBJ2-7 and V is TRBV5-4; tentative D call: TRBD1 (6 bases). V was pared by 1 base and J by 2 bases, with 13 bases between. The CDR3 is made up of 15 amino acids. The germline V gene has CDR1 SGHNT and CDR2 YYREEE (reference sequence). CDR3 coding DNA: TGTGCCAGCAGCTTGCGAGGGGGTGGCCCCTACGAGCAGTACTTC. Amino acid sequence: CASSLRGGGPYEQYF.

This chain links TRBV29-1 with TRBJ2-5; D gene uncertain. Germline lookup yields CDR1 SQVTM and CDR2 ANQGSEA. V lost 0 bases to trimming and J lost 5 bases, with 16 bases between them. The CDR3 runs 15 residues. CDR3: CSVEDRALNVETQYF. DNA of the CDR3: TGCAGCGTTGAAGATCGAGCCTTGAACGTGGAGACCCAGTACTTC. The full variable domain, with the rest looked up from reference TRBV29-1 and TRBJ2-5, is SAVISQKPSRDICQRGTSLTIQCQVDSQVTMMFWYRQQPGQSLTLIATANQGSEATYESGFVIDKFPISRPNLTFSTLTVSNMSPEDSSIYLCSVEDRALNVETQYFGPGTRLLVL.

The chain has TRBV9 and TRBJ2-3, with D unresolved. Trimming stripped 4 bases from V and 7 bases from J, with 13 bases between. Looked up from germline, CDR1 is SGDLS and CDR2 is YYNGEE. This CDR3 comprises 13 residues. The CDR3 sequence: CASSPQSRNTQYF. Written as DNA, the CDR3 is TGTGCCAGCAGCCCCCAAAGCCGAAATACGCAGTATTTT. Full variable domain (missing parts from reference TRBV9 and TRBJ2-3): DSGVTQTPKHLITATGQRVTLRCSPRSGDLSVYWYQQSLDQGLQFLIQYYNGEERAKGNILERFSAQQFPDLHSELNLSSLELGDSALYFCASSPQSRNTQYFGPGTRLTVL.

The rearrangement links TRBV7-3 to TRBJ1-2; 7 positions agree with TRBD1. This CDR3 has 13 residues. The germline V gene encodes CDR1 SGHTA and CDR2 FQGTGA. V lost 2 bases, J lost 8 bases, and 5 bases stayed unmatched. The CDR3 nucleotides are TGTGCCAGCAGCTTAGGAGGGGGCCTAGGCTACACCTTC. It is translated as CASSLGGGLGYTF.

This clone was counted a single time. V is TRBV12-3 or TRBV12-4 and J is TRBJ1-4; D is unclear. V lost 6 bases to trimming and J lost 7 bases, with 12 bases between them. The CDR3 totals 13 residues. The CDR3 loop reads CASSKAEPEKLFF. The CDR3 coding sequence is TGTGCCAGCAGCAAGGCGGAGCCTGAAAAACTGTTTTTT.

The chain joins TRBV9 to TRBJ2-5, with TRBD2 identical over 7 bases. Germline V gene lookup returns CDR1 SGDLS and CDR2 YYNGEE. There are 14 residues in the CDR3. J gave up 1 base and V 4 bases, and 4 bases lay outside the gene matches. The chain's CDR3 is CASSTSGTQETQYF. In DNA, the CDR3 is TGTGCCAGCAGCACCAGCGGGACCCAAGAGACCCAGTACTTC.

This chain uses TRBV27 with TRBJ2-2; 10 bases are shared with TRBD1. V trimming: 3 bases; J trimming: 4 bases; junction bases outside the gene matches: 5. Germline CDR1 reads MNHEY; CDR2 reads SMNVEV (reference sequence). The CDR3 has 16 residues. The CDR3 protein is CASSLRGQGITGELFF. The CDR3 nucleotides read TGTGCCAGCAGTTTGCGGGGACAGGGGATCACCGGGGAGCTGTTTTTT.

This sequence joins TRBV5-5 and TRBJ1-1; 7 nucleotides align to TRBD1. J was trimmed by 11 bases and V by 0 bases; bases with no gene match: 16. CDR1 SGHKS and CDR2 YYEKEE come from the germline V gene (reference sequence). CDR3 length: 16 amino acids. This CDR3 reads CASSLDPGTEYIGAFF. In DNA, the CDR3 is TGTGCCAGCAGCTTGGACCCCGGGACAGAGTACATCGGGGCTTTCTTT.

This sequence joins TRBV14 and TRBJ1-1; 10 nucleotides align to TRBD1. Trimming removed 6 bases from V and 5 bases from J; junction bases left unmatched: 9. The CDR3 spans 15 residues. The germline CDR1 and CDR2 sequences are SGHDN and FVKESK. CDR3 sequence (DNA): TGTGCCAGCAGTACGACAGGGGGCTTCAGGACTGAAGCTTTCTTT. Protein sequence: CASSTTGGFRTEAFF.

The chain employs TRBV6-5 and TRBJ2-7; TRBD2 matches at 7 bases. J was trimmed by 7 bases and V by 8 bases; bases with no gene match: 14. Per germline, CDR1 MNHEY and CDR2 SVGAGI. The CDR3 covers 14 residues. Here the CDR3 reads CASHVAGGVGEQYF. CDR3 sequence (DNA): TGTGCCAGCCACGTGGCTGGGGGGGTGGGAGAGCAGTACTTC.

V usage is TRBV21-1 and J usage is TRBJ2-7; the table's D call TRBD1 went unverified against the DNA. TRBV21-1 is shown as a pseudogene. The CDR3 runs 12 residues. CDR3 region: CASQGQPYEQYF. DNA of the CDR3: TGTGCCAGCCAGGGACAGCCCTACGAGCAGTACTTC.

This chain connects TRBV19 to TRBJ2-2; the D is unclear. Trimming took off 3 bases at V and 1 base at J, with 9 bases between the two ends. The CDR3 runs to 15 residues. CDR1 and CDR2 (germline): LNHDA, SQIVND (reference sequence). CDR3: CASSIFYRNTGELFF. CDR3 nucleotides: TGTGCCAGTAGTATTTTCTATCGGAACACCGGGGAGCTGTTTTTT.

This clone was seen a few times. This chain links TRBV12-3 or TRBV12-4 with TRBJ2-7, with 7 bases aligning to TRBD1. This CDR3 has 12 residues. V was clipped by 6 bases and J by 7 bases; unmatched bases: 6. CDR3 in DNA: TGTGCCAGCAGGGGACAGCTGAGGGAGCAGTACTTC. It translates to CASRGQLREQYF.

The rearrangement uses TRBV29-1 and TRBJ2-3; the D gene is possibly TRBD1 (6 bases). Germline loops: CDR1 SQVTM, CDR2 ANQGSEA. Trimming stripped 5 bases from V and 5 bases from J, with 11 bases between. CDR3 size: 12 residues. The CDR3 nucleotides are TGCAGCGTTCCCGCACAGGGAGATACGCAGTATTTT. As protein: CSVPAQGDTQYF.

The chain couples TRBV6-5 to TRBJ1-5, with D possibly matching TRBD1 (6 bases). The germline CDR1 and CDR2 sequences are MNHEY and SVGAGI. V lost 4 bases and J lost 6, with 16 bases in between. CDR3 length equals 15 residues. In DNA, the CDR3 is TGTGCCAGCAGTTCAGCAGGGGATCGTAGTCAGCCCCAGCATTTT. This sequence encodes CASSSAGDRSQPQHF.

CDR3 coding DNA: TGTGCCAGCAGCGTAGCTACGAGTAATTCACCCCTCCACTTT. Its protein product is CASSVATSNSPLHF. The gene calls are TRBV9 and TRBJ1-6; D ambiguous. This CDR3 has 14 residues. Germline V gene data show CDR1 as SGDLS and CDR2 as YYNGEE. The V end was cut by 0 bases, the J end by 6 bases, with 7 bases between.

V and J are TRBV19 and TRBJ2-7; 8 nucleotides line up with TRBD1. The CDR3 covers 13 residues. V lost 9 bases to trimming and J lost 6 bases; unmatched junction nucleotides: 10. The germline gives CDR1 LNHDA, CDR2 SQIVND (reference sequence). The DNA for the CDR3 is TGTGCCAGCTCTATTACAGGGGGTGGCGAGCAGTACTTC. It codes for CASSITGGGEQYF.

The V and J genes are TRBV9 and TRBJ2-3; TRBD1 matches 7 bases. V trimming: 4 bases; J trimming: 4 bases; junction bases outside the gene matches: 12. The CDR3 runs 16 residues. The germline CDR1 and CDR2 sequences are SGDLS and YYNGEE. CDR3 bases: TGTGCCAGCAGCCCACACACAACAGGGGTAGCAGATACGCAGTATTTT. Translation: CASSPHTTGVADTQYF.

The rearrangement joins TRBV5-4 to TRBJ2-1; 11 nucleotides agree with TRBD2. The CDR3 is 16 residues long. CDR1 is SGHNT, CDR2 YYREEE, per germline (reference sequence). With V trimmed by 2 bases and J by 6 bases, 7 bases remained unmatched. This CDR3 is CASSLPGLAASNEQFF. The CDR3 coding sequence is TGTGCCAGCAGCTTACCGGGACTAGCGGCAAGCAATGAGCAGTTCTTC.

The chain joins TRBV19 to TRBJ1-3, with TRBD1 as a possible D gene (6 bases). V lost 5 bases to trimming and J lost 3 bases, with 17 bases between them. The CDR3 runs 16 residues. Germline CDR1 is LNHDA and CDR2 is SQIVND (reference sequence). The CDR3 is CASSSERQGFGNTIYF. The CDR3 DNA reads TGTGCCAGTAGTTCCGAACGCCAGGGGTTTGGAAACACCATATATTTT.

This CDR3 reads CASAGGAGYSNQPQHF. The CDR3 DNA follows: TGTGCCAGCGCAGGGGGCGCAGGATATAGCAATCAGCCCCAGCATTTT. The chain carries TRBV18 and TRBJ1-5; TRBD1 matches at 8 bases. V trimming: 8 bases; J trimming: 0 bases; junction bases outside the gene matches: 9. Germline-derived CDR1 and CDR2 are KGHSH and LQKENI. CDR3 length equals 16 residues.